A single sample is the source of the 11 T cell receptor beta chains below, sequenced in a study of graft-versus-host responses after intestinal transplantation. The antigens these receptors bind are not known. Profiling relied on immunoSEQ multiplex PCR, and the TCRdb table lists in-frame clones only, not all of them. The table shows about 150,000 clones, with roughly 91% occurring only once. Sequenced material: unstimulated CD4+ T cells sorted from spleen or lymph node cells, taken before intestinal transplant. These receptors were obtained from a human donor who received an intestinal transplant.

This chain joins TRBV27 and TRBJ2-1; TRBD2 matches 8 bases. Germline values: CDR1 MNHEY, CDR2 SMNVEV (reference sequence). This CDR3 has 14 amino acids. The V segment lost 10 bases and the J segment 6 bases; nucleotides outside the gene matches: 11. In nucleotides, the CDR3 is TGTGCCACCACTAGGACTAGCATGGGCAATGAGCAGTTCTTC. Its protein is CATTRTSMGNEQFF.

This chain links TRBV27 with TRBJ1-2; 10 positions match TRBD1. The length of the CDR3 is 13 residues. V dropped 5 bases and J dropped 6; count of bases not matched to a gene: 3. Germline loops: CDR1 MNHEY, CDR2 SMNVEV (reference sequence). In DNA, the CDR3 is TGTGCCAGCAGTGGACAGGGGGTTCATGGCTACACCTTC. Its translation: CASSGQGVHGYTF.

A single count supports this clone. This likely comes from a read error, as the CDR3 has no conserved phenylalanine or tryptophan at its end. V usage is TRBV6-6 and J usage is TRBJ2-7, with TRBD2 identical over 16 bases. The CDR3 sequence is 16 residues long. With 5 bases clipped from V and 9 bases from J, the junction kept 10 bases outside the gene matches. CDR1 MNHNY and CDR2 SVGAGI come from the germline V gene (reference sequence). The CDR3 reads CASSRVGTSGRAPQYL. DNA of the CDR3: TGTGCCAGCAGTAGGGTCGGGACTAGCGGGAGGGCCCCGCAGTACCTC.

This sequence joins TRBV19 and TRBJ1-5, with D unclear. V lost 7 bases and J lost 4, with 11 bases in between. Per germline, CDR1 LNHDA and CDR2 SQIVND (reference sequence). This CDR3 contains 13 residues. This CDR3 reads CASTKTGNQPQHF. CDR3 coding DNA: TGTGCCAGTACCAAGACGGGAAATCAGCCCCAGCATTTT.

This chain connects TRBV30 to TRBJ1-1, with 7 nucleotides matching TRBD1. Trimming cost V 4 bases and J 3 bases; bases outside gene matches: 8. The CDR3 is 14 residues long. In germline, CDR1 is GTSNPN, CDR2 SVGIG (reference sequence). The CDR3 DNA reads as TGTGCCTGGACCCGACAGGGACGGTACACTGAAGCTTTCTTT. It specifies CAWTRQGRYTEAFF.

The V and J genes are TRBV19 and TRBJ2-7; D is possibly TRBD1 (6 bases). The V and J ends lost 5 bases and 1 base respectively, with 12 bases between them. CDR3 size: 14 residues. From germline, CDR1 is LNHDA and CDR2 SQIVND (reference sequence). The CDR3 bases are TGTGCCAGTAGTTTCCCCGGGACATCCTACGAGCAGTACTTC. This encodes CASSFPGTSYEQYF.

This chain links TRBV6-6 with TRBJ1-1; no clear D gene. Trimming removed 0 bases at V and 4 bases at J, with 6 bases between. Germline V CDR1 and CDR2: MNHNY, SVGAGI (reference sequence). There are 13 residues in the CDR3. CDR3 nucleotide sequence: TGTGCCAGCAGTTACTCGATGGTCACTGAAGCTTTCTTT. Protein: CASSYSMVTEAFF.

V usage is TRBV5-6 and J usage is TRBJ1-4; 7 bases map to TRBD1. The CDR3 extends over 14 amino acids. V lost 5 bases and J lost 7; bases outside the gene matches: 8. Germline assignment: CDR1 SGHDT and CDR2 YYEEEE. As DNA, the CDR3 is TGTGCCAGCAGTTTCAGGGGGACTCTTGAAAAACTGTTTTTT. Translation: CASSFRGTLEKLFF. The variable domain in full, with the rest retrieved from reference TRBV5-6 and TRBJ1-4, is DAGVTQSPTHLIKTRGQQVTLRCSPKSGHDTVSWYQQALGQGPQFIFQYYEEEERQRGNFPDRFSGHQFPNYSSELNVNALLLGDSALYLCASSFRGTLEKLFFGSGTQLSVL.

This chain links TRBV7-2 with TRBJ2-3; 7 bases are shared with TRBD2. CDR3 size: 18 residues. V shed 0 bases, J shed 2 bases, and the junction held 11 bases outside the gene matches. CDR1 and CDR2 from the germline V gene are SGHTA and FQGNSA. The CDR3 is CASSLAFIRAGLTDTQYF. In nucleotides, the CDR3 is TGTGCCAGCAGCTTAGCCTTTATTAGAGCGGGACTCACAGATACGCAGTATTTT.

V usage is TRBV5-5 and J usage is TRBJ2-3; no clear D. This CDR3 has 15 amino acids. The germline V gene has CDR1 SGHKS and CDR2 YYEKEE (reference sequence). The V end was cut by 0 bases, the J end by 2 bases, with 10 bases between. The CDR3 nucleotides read TGTGCCAGCAGCTTGGTGCGGATATTCACAGATACGCAGTATTTT. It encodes CASSLVRIFTDTQYF.

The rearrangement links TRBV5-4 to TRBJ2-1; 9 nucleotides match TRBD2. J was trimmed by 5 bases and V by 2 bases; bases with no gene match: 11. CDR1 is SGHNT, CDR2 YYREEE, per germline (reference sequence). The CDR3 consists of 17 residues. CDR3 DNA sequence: TGTGCCAGCAGCTTACCCCCATTAGCGGGAGTCGACAATGAGCAGTTCTTC. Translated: CASSLPPLAGVDNEQFF. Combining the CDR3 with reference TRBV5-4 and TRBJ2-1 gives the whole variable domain ETGVTQSPTHLIKTRGQQVTLRCSSQSGHNTVSWYQQALGQGPQFIFQYYREEENGRGNFPPRFSGLQFPNYSSELNVNALELDDSALYLCASSLPPLAGVDNEQFFGPGTRLTVL.